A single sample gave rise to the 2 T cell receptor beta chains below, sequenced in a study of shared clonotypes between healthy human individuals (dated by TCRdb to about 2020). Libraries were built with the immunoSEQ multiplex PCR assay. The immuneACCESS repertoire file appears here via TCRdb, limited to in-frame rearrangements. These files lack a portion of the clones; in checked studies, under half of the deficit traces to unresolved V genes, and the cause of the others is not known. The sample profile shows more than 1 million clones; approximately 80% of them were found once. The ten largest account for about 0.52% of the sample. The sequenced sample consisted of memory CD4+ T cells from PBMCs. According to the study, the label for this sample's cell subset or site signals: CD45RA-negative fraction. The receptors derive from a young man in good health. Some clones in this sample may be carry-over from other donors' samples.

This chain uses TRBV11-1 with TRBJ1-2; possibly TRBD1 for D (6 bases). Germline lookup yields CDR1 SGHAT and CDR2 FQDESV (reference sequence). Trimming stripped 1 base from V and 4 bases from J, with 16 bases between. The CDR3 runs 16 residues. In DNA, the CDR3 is TGTGCCAGCAGCTTAGTTCTGGGGGGGGCACCCTATGGCTACACCTTC. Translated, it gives CASSLVLGGAPYGYTF.

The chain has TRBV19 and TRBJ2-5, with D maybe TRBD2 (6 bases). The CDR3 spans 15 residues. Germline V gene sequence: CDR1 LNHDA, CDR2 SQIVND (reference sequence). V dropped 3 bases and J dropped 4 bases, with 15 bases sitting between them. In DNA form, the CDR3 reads TGTGCCAGTAGTATTAGCGGTTCCTCCCCAGAGACCCAGTACTTC. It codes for CASSISGSSPETQYF. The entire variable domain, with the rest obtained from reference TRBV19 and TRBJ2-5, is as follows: DGGITQSPKYLFRKEGQNVTLSCEQNLNHDAMYWYRQDPGQGLRLIYYSQIVNDFQKGDIAEGYSVSREKKESFPLTVTSAQKNPTAFYLCASSISGSSPETQYFGPGTRLLVL.